A single sample is the source of the 28 T cell receptor beta chains below, sequenced in a study of T cell repertoires in cytomegalovirus infection. These receptors lack a known antigen. TCRdb processed the reads anew with MiXCR; each CDR3 protein has one entry. The table records about 110,000 distinct CDR3 sequences, around 29% of them present only once. This sample comprised CD8+ T cells from cultured PBMCs, obtained from culture after CMV antigen stimulation. The origin of the receptors is a human donor in good health (CMV status not recorded). Some clones in this sample may be carry-over from other donors' samples.

The V and J genes are TRBV7-8 and TRBJ1-4; D perhaps matches TRBD1 (6 bases). The CDR3 spans 14 residues. Between the trimmed V and J ends, which lost 3 bases and 6 bases, there was a span of 11 bases. The V gene's germline CDR1 is SGHVS and CDR2 FQNEAQ. The CDR3 region is CASSFPGQHEKLFF. In nucleotides, the CDR3 is TGTGCCAGCAGCTTCCCCGGACAGCATGAAAAACTGTTTTTT.

The chain is built from TRBV20-1 and TRBJ2-7, with 7 bases fitting TRBD2. V lost 0 bases and J lost 4; bases outside the gene matches: 9. Germline V CDR1 and CDR2: DFQATT, SNEGSKA (reference sequence). This CDR3 has 15 amino acids. DNA for the CDR3: TGCAGTGCTAGAGATATTTGGGGACTAAATTACGAGCAGTACTTC. Its translation: CSARDIWGLNYEQYF.

On this clonotype: Just one base apart from a much larger clone, this may be a read error. V gene TRBV28 combines with J gene TRBJ2-3, with TRBD2 as a possible D gene (6 bases). Germline V gene sequence: CDR1 MDHEN, CDR2 SYDVKM. V gave up 10 bases and J gave up 7 bases, with 21 bases separating them. CDR3 size: 14 residues. The DNA for the CDR3 is TGTGCCAACAGCCTCGGAGGGAACCTATATACGCAGTATTTT. Its translation is CANSLGGNLYTQYF. The variable domain in full, with the rest retrieved from reference TRBV28 and TRBJ2-3, is DVKVTQSSRYLVKRTGEKVFLECVQDMDHENMFWYRQDPGLGLRLIYFSYDVKMKEKGDIPEGYSVSREKKERFSLILESASTNQTSMYLCANSLGGNLYTQYFGPGTRLTVL.

The rearrangement uses TRBV20-1 and TRBJ2-7, with TRBD2 identical over 11 bases. V gave up 1 base and J gave up 7 bases; unmatched junction bases: 12. This CDR3 has 16 amino acids. Germline CDR1 DFQATT, CDR2 SNEGSKA (reference sequence). CDR3 nucleotides: TGCAGTGCTAGAGCAGCGACTAGCGGGGTATCGGGGGAGCAGTACTTC. Translation gives CSARAATSGVSGEQYF.

The V and J genes are TRBV5-6 and TRBJ1-2, with 9 bases that match TRBD1. Per germline, CDR1 SGHDT and CDR2 YYEEEE. Trimming removed 5 bases from V and 4 bases from J; junction bases left unmatched: 12. CDR3 length: 16 amino acids. Written as DNA, the CDR3 is TGTGCCAGCAGGAGTCCGGACAGGGGCCCACTCTATGGCTACACCTTC. Residues: CASRSPDRGPLYGYTF.

This clonotype was detected ten times or more. The chain links TRBV7-8 to TRBJ1-1, with unresolved D. The V gene lost 1 base and the J gene lost 1 base, with 4 bases spanning the gap. From germline, CDR1 is SGHVS and CDR2 FQNEAQ. This CDR3 comprises 13 residues. The chain's CDR3 is CASSLVQNTEAFF. The CDR3 DNA reads TGTGCCAGCAGCTTAGTACAGAACACTGAAGCTTTCTTT. Full variable domain (missing parts from reference TRBV7-8 and TRBJ1-1): GAGVSQSPRYKVAKRGQDVALRCDPISGHVSLFWYQQALGQGPEFLTYFQNEAQLDKSGLPSDRFFAERPEGSVSTLKIQRTQQEDSAVYLCASSLVQNTEAFFGQGTRLTVV.

This clonotype was seen a handful of times. V usage is TRBV6-1 and J usage is TRBJ2-1, with TRBD2 matching over 14 bases. CDR1 and CDR2 from the germline V gene are MNHNS and SASEGT. Germline trimming cut 5 bases from V and 9 bases from J; bases unmatched to any gene: 6. The CDR3 spans 15 residues. CDR3 bases: TGTGCCAGCAGTCGACTAGCGGGGGGGCAGGGTGAGCAGTTCTTC. Translated: CASSRLAGGQGEQFF.

This clonotype was detected ten times or more. J is TRBJ2-7 and V is TRBV6-2 or TRBV6-3; no reliable D call. Germline values: CDR1 MNHEY, CDR2 SVGEGT. Trimming removed 4 bases at V and 3 bases at J, with 10 bases between. The length of the CDR3 is 13 residues. The CDR3 DNA follows: TGTGCCAGCAGTTCCTCAAATAACTACGAGCAGTACTTC. Protein product: CASSSSNNYEQYF.

This sequence joins TRBV6-5 and TRBJ2-1, with a weak D call TRBD2 (5 bases). The V gene lost 6 bases and the J gene lost 0 bases, with 12 bases spanning the gap. Germline CDR1 MNHEY, CDR2 SVGAGI. The CDR3 totals 15 residues. CDR3 coding DNA: TGTGCCAGCAGACTGAGCGGATACTCCTACAATGAGCAGTTCTTC. It specifies CASRLSGYSYNEQFF.

This clonotype occurred once. As DNA, the CDR3 is TGCAGCGTATCCGTCCGGGGCACCGGGGAGCTGTTTTTT. This sequence encodes CSVSVRGTGELFF. This sequence joins TRBV29-1 and TRBJ2-2, with a possible D match to TRBD2 (5 bases). Germline CDR1 SQVTM, CDR2 ANQGSEA. The V gene lost 6 bases and the J gene lost 4 bases, with 12 bases spanning the gap. This CDR3 contains 13 residues.

This clonotype has a handful of counts. The CDR3 DNA reads as TGCAGTGCTAACCCCTTAGAGACAGGGCCGCAAGAGACCCAGTACTTC. Its translation is CSANPLETGPQETQYF. The rearrangement links TRBV20-1 to TRBJ2-5; 7 nucleotides agree with TRBD1. Germline-derived CDR1 and CDR2 are DFQATT and SNEGSKA (reference sequence). The V and J ends lost 4 bases and 2 bases, in that order; junction bases with no gene match: 13. This CDR3 is 16 amino acids long.

This clonotype has at least ten counts. This chain's CDR3 is CASSQGTSHQETQYF. In nucleotides, the CDR3 is TGTGCCAGCAGTCAAGGGACTAGCCACCAAGAGACCCAGTACTTC. The rearrangement links TRBV7-2 to TRBJ2-5; 9 positions agree with TRBD2. The CDR3 is made up of 15 amino acids. V lost 6 bases and J lost 0; bases outside the gene matches: 5. Germline CDR1 SGHTA, CDR2 FQGNSA.

The chain has TRBV19 and TRBJ2-3; 8 positions agree with TRBD2. V lost 6 bases, J lost 2 bases, and 7 bases stayed unmatched. CDR3 length: 15 residues. CDR1 LNHDA and CDR2 SQIVND come from the germline V gene (reference sequence). The chain's CDR3 is CASSLGTSYTDTQYF. Here the CDR3 DNA reads TGTGCCAGTAGCCTCGGGACTAGTTACACAGATACGCAGTATTTT.

The J gene is TRBJ2-1, the V gene TRBV7-6; D is uncertain. V was cut by 1 base and J by 5 bases, with 15 bases left in between. This CDR3 is built from 16 residues. The V gene's germline CDR1 is SGHVS and CDR2 FNYEAQ. DNA for the CDR3: TGTGCCAGCAGCTTAGGGCCCCACCAGACAAACAATGAGCAGTTCTTC. Residues: CASSLGPHQTNNEQFF.

This clonotype was observed many times. This chain connects TRBV19 to TRBJ1-1, with unresolved D. This CDR3 is built from 17 residues. The V gene's germline CDR1 is LNHDA and CDR2 SQIVND (reference sequence). Trimming shortened V by 0 bases and J by 3 bases, and 17 bases separated the two germline ends. This chain's CDR3 is CASSIDQIAGSDTEAFF. DNA for the CDR3: TGTGCCAGTAGTATAGATCAGATCGCGGGATCAGACACTGAAGCTTTCTTT.

This clonotype was detected a few times. V and J are TRBV11-2 and TRBJ1-1, with 7 bases identical to TRBD1. Unmatched junction bases numbered 7, after V lost 4 bases and J lost 11 bases. CDR1 is SGHAT, CDR2 FQNNGV, per germline. The CDR3 spans 12 residues. In DNA form, the CDR3 reads TGTGCCAGCAGCTCTTGGGACAGTCGGGCTTTCTTT. Translation gives CASSSWDSRAFF.

V and J are TRBV11-2 and TRBJ1-2, with unresolved D. The CDR3 loop spans 11 amino acids. Germline values: CDR1 SGHAT, CDR2 FQNNGV. V lost 4 bases, J lost 8 bases, and 8 bases lay in between. The CDR3 region is CASSYYRGYTF. CDR3 coding DNA: TGTGCCAGCAGCTACTATCGGGGCTACACCTTC.

The chain uses TRBV7-6 and TRBJ2-3, with D tentatively TRBD2 (7 bases). Germline CDR1 and CDR2: SGHVS and FNYEAQ. V was trimmed by 5 bases and J by 5 bases, leaving 17 bases between them. This CDR3 region has 15 residues. CDR3 amino acids: CASSMGGGRVDTQYF. Here the CDR3 DNA reads TGTGCCAGCAGCATGGGGGGGGGCCGGGTAGATACGCAGTATTTT.

This clonotype was observed a handful of times. This chain links TRBV12-3 or TRBV12-4 with TRBJ2-7; TRBD2 aligns across 7 bases. This CDR3 contains 15 residues. V was pared by 5 bases and J by 1 base, with 8 bases of the junction left unmatched. The CDR3 nucleotides read TGTGCCAGCAGTCCCCCGGGGGGTACGTCCTACGAGCAGTACTTC. It encodes CASSPPGGTSYEQYF.

This clonotype was picked up many times. The CDR3 reads CASSIGGQNTEAFF. The CDR3 DNA reads TGTGCCAGTAGTATAGGGGGACAGAACACTGAAGCTTTCTTT. The V call is TRBV19, the J call TRBJ1-1; D possibly corresponds to TRBD1 (6 bases). The V end lost 1 base, the J end lost 1 base, and 7 bases lay between the germline ends. Per the germline V gene, CDR1 is LNHDA and CDR2 is SQIVND (reference sequence). This CDR3 has 14 amino acids. The full variable domain, rest sourced from reference TRBV19 and TRBJ1-1, is DGGITQSPKYLFRKEGQNVTLSCEQNLNHDAMYWYRQDPGQGLRLIYYSQIVNDFQKGDIAEGYSVSREKKESFPLTVTSAQKNPTAFYLCASSIGGQNTEAFFGQGTRLTVV.

This clonotype was found a few times. The V and J genes are TRBV4-1 and TRBJ1-1, with D possibly matching TRBD1 (6 bases). Trimming took 0 bases from V and 0 from J, leaving 8 bases between them. Germline assignment: CDR1 MGHRA and CDR2 YSYEKL. The CDR3 has 15 residues. The CDR3 loop reads CASSQEDSMNTEAFF. CDR3 DNA: TGCGCCAGCAGCCAAGAGGACAGTATGAACACTGAAGCTTTCTTT.

The CDR3 DNA reads as TGTGCCAGCAGCTTCTCCTCCTCAACTGAAGCTTTCTTT. This translates into CASSFSSSTEAFF. The V and J genes are TRBV7-2 and TRBJ1-1; unclear D gene. The germline V gene encodes CDR1 SGHTA and CDR2 FQGNSA. This CDR3 comprises 13 residues. The germline V and J ends were trimmed by 3 bases and 5 bases, with 10 bases remaining between them.

This clonotype came up a few times. The rearrangement links TRBV7-8 to TRBJ2-5; D is possibly TRBD1 (5 bases). Germline loops: CDR1 SGHVS, CDR2 FQNEAQ. The CDR3 covers 14 residues. The V and J ends lost 4 bases and 2 bases respectively, with 11 bases between them. Here the CDR3 reads CASSYRTLQETQYF. The CDR3 region has the DNA TGTGCCAGCAGCTACAGGACATTACAAGAGACCCAGTACTTC.

Many counts were recorded for this clonotype. The CDR3, as DNA: TGTGCCAGCAGCTATAAGACTAGCGGGGGCACAGATACGCAGTATTTT. Translating it yields CASSYKTSGGTDTQYF. The rearrangement uses TRBV7-2 and TRBJ2-3; TRBD2 matches 11 bases. The CDR3 spans 16 residues. Germline V gene sequence: CDR1 SGHTA, CDR2 FQGNSA. V shed 4 bases and J 1 base; nucleotides not matched to a gene: 4.

Comment on this clonotype: A junction end diverges from the germline sequence, so it may reflect a read error. This chain links TRBV11-3 with TRBJ2-1; 12 bases align to TRBD1. CDR1 is SGHNT, CDR2 YENEEA, per germline. The CDR3 loop spans 16 amino acids. The CDR3: CASSLGGDRGREERFF. The CDR3 coding sequence is TGTGCCAGCAGCTTGGGGGGGGACAGGGGGCGTGAAGAGCGGTTCTTC.

This clonotype was seen only a few times. V and J are TRBV7-2 and TRBJ2-1, with 9 bases identical to TRBD2. Germline V gene lookup returns CDR1 SGHTA and CDR2 FQGNSA. Trimming cost V 5 bases and J 5 bases; bases outside gene matches: 4. The CDR3 contains 14 residues. The CDR3 reads CASSDLAGDNEQFF. In DNA form, the CDR3 reads TGTGCCAGCAGCGACTTAGCGGGGGACAATGAGCAGTTCTTC.

The chain combines TRBV2 with TRBJ2-7; 9 bases are shared with TRBD2. The CDR3 extends over 15 amino acids. V lost 2 bases to trimming and J lost 2 bases; unmatched junction nucleotides: 4. Germline V gene sequence: CDR1 SNHLY, CDR2 FYNNEI. Written as DNA, the CDR3 is TGTGCCAGCAGTGAATGGTCTAGCGGGGCCTACGAGCAGTACTTC. Its protein is CASSEWSSGAYEQYF. Complete variable domain (other parts from reference TRBV2 and TRBJ2-7): EPEVTQTPSHQVTQMGQEVILRCVPISNHLYFYWYRQILGQKVEFLVSFYNNEISEKSEIFDDQFSVERPDGSNFTLKIRSTKLEDSAMYFCASSEWSSGAYEQYFGPGTRLTVT.

This clonotype was found many times. The gene calls are TRBV7-6 and TRBJ2-1, with D unclear. V lost 1 base, J lost 5 bases, and 21 bases lay in between. CDR3 size: 18 residues. CDR1 is SGHVS, CDR2 FNYEAQ, per germline. The CDR3 sequence: CASSLENYASDVDNEQFF. The CDR3 DNA sequence: TGTGCCAGCAGCTTAGAGAACTACGCTTCAGATGTTGACAATGAGCAGTTCTTC.